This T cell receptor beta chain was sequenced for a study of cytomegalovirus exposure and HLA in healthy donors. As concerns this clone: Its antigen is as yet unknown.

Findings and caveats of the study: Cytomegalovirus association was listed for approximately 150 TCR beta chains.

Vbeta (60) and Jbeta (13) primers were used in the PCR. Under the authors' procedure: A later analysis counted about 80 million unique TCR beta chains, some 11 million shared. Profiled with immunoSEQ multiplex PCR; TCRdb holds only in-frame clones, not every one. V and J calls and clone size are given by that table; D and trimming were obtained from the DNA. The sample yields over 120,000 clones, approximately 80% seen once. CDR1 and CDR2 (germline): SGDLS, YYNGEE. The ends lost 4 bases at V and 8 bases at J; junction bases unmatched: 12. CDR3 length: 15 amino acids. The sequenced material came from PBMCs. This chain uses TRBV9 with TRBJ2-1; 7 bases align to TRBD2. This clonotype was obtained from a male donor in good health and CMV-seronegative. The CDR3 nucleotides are TGTGCCAGCAGCAAGACTAGCAGGAGTTCTCATGAGCAGTTCTTC. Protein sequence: CASSKTSRSSHEQFF.